This T cell receptor beta chain comes out of a study of T cell changes during pregnancy in multiple sclerosis. Repertoires were generated with immunoSEQ multiplex PCR, while TCRdb's copy carries only in-frame clones and drops some. The sample gives around 56,000 clones, 89% of which show up once; approximately 1.7% is in the top ten. Trimming removed 1 base from V and 4 bases from J, with 11 bases in between. The germline V gene encodes CDR1 SGHRS and CDR2 YFSETQ. This CDR3 spans 14 amino acids. The chain carries TRBV5-1 and TRBJ1-1; possibly TRBD1 for D (5 bases). This specimen was peripheral blood, taken after pregnancy. This receptor was obtained from a female donor with multiple sclerosis, enrolled in a pregnancy study. The CDR3 region has the DNA TGCGCCAGCAGCTTGCGGGGGATAGTCACTGAAGCTTTCTTT. It yields the protein CASSLRGIVTEAFF.